This TCR beta chain was retrieved from a study of Graves' ophthalmopathy and Graves' hyperthyroidism. Moderate-to-severe activity, with CAS ≥3, NOSPECS ≥4 and duration under 3 months, characterized the donors with ophthalmopathy. The authors used Ficoll-Paque density gradient centrifugation to separate PBMCs. The input was more than 7.5 ml of fresh peripheral blood. As the template, RNA transcripts were used to amplify TCR beta CDR3 regions. Investigators did first-round RT-PCR with HTBI primers, then second-round multiplex PCR. TCRdb reprocessed the multiplex PCR reads with MiXCR, giving one entry per CDR3 protein. The sample lists about 220,000 distinct CDR3 sequences, 20% to 25% seen once, with more than 35% in the top ten. The CDR3 is 15 amino acids. CDR1 PRHDT and CDR2 FYEKMQ come from the germline V gene (reference sequence). V was clipped by 0 bases and J by 7 bases; unmatched bases: 8. In regard to this clonotype: Its antigen is not known.

Whole-study findings and limits: Prediction of ophthalmopathy progression reached 70.59% sensitivity and around 72% specificity. Blood also contained most of the expanded thyroid clonotypes above 0.001 frequency.

This TCR derives from a woman in her forties or fifties with Graves' ophthalmopathy. The chain links TRBV13 to TRBJ1-2, with 7 nucleotides matching TRBD1. Specimen: peripheral blood. The CDR3 DNA is TGTGCCAGCAGCTTAGGAATGACAGGGCTTGGTGGCTACACCTTC. Protein product: CASSLGMTGLGGYTF.